These 26 T cell receptor beta chains share one sample of origin, sequenced in a study of shared clonotypes between healthy human individuals. The repertoire was sequenced with immunoSEQ multiplex PCR; TCRdb's copy has only in-frame clones and lacks some. The sample lists over 950,000 clones, approximately 80% occurring once. Sequencing was done on a sample of memory CD4+ T cells from PBMCs. Sample subset: CD45RA-negative fraction. The source is a man younger than 35 in good health. Some clones in this sample may be carry-over from other donors' samples.

V usage is TRBV2 and J usage is TRBJ2-1; the match to TRBD2 covers 8 bases. The CDR3 runs to 14 residues. CDR1 is SNHLY, CDR2 FYNNEI, per germline. Trimming took 8 bases from V and 3 from J; bases not matched to a gene: 6. DNA of the CDR3: TGTGCCAGCCTGTCAAGCGGGAGCTACAATGAGCAGTTCTTC. Translated: CASLSSGSYNEQFF.

CDR3 amino acids: CASSFPDRLAGSTDTQYF. Here the CDR3 DNA reads TGTGCCAGCAGTTTCCCCGATAGACTAGCGGGCAGCACAGATACGCAGTATTTT. The rearrangement uses TRBV28 and TRBJ2-3, with 10 bases fitting TRBD2. This CDR3 is built from 18 residues. CDR1 and CDR2 from the germline V gene are MDHEN and SYDVKM. With 3 bases clipped from V and 0 bases from J, the junction kept 9 bases outside the gene matches.

In this sample, this clone turned up a few times. V usage is TRBV5-4 and J usage is TRBJ1-2; D possibly corresponds to TRBD1 (5 bases). V was clipped by 0 bases and J by 1 base, with 13 bases between them. Germline V gives CDR1 SGHNT, CDR2 YYREEE (reference sequence). This CDR3 comprises 16 residues. The CDR3 DNA reads as TGTGCCAGCAGCTTGGGCAGGGTCACCCATAACTATGGCTACACCTTC. This codes for CASSLGRVTHNYGYTF.

V is TRBV5-4 and J is TRBJ2-5, with TRBD2 matching over 9 bases. Germline loops: CDR1 SGHNT, CDR2 YYREEE (reference sequence). This CDR3 comprises 14 residues. Trimming removed 4 bases from V and 5 bases from J; junction bases left unmatched: 6. CDR3 coding DNA: TGTGCCAGCAGCCTGGGACTAGCCCGCGAGACCCAGTACTTC. As protein: CASSLGLARETQYF.

As concerns this clone: The sample carries other DNA sequences with the same CDR3. This chain uses TRBV28 with TRBJ1-3, with TRBD1 matching 8 bases. The length of the CDR3 is 14 residues. The germline V gene has CDR1 MDHEN and CDR2 SYDVKM. The trim removed 5 bases at V and 2 bases at J, leaving 2 bases unmatched. CDR3 loop: CASSKDRAGNTIYF. CDR3 bases: TGTGCCAGCAGTAAGGACAGGGCTGGAAACACCATATATTTT.

This rearrangement joins TRBV2 to TRBJ2-2; 9 bases are shared with TRBD2. The CDR3 runs to 17 residues. With V trimmed by 6 bases and J by 1 base, 9 bases remained unmatched. Germline V gene lookup returns CDR1 SNHLY and CDR2 FYNNEI. The CDR3 is CASRGSTSGMNTGELFF. For the CDR3, the DNA is TGTGCCAGCAGGGGGTCGACTAGCGGAATGAACACCGGGGAGCTGTTTTTT. The entire variable domain, with the rest obtained from reference TRBV2 and TRBJ2-2, is as follows: EPEVTQTPSHQVTQMGQEVILRCVPISNHLYFYWYRQILGQKVEFLVSFYNNEISEKSEIFDDQFSVERPDGSNFTLKIRSTKLEDSAMYFCASRGSTSGMNTGELFFGEGSRLTVL.

This rearrangement joins TRBV18 to TRBJ2-5; TRBD1 matches at 7 bases. Trimming cost V 4 bases and J 2 bases; bases outside gene matches: 7. This CDR3 has 15 residues. Per germline, CDR1 KGHSH and CDR2 LQKENI. The CDR3 DNA sequence: TGTGCCAGCTCACTTAGACAGGGCGATCAAGAGACCCAGTACTTC. Its translation: CASSLRQGDQETQYF.

This clone was counted a few times. This sequence joins TRBV11-2 and TRBJ1-4; 9 bases are shared with TRBD1. V lost 5 bases and J lost 8; bases outside the gene matches: 21. This CDR3 region has 19 residues. Germline CDR1 and CDR2: SGHAT and FQNNGV. The CDR3 spells CASSHLGDRARKYGEKLFF. The CDR3 bases are TGTGCCAGCAGCCACCTGGGGGACAGGGCCAGAAAGTATGGGGAAAAACTGTTTTTT.

This chain connects TRBV27 to TRBJ2-3; no clear D. The germline V and J ends were trimmed by 2 bases and 8 bases, with 14 bases remaining between them. Germline CDR1 reads MNHEY; CDR2 reads SMNVEV (reference sequence). CDR3 length: 14 amino acids. The CDR3 region has the DNA TGTGCCAGCAGTTTAGGTAGTGGGGAAGGTACGCAGTATTTT. Its protein is CASSLGSGEGTQYF.

The chain is built from TRBV28 and TRBJ1-4, with 8 bases identical to TRBD1. The germline CDR1 and CDR2 sequences are MDHEN and SYDVKM. The CDR3 consists of 14 residues. The V and J ends lost 5 bases and 6 bases, in that order; junction bases with no gene match: 5. Written as DNA, the CDR3 is TGTGCCAGCAGTGCCCCGGGACAGGATGAAAAACTGTTTTTT. Amino acids: CASSAPGQDEKLFF.

This clone has just a few counts. The rearrangement links TRBV14 to TRBJ1-1, with unresolved D. This CDR3 contains 12 residues. Germline values: CDR1 SGHDN, CDR2 FVKESK. V was shortened by 3 bases and J by 1 base, with 3 bases between the two germline ends. The CDR3 spells CASSQENTEAFF. The DNA for the CDR3 is TGTGCCAGCAGCCAGGAGAACACTGAAGCTTTCTTT. Based on the CDR3 plus reference TRBV14 and TRBJ1-1, the full variable domain is EAGVTQFPSHSVIEKGQTVTLRCDPISGHDNLYWYRRVMGKEIKFLLHFVKESKQDESGMPNNRFLAERTGGTYSTLKVQPAELEDSGVYFCASSQENTEAFFGQGTRLTVV.

This sequence joins TRBV4-2 and TRBJ1-1; D is possibly TRBD1 (5 bases). V lost 1 base to trimming and J lost 7 bases, with 19 bases between them. CDR1 is LGHNA, CDR2 YNFKEQ, per germline. The CDR3 has 16 amino acids. CDR3 in amino acids: CASSQGGSRGAHEAFF. CDR3 DNA: TGTGCCAGCAGCCAAGGGGGGTCGAGGGGCGCTCATGAAGCTTTCTTT.

This chain connects TRBV7-9 to TRBJ2-7, with 7 positions matching TRBD1. From germline, CDR1 is SEHNR and CDR2 FQNEAQ (reference sequence). Trimming at V came to 6 bases and at J to 2 bases, leaving 10 bases not matched to a gene. The CDR3 has 15 residues. CDR3 region: CASRPLRDSTYEQYF. CDR3 in DNA: TGTGCCAGCAGACCACTCCGGGACAGCACCTACGAGCAGTACTTC.

The V and J genes are TRBV6-6 and TRBJ1-2; weak D call: TRBD1 (6 bases). The CDR3 covers 14 residues. V was shortened by 3 bases and J by 6 bases, with 14 bases between the two germline ends. Germline lookup yields CDR1 MNHNY and CDR2 SVGAGI (reference sequence). In nucleotides, the CDR3 is TGTGCCAGCAGTTATTATACCGGGACAAATGGCTACACCTTC. This sequence encodes CASSYYTGTNGYTF.

The chain has TRBV11-2 and TRBJ2-7; a possible D gene is TRBD1 (6 bases). The germline V gene has CDR1 SGHAT and CDR2 FQNNGV. The CDR3 extends over 15 amino acids. Trimming cost V 2 bases and J 2 bases, with 13 bases left between them. The CDR3: CASSLRAGAPYEQYF. CDR3 nucleotide sequence: TGTGCCAGCAGCTTAAGGGCAGGGGCCCCCTACGAGCAGTACTTC.

This chain connects TRBV7-9 to TRBJ2-3; D not certain. Germline V CDR1 and CDR2: SEHNR, FQNEAQ (reference sequence). The CDR3 totals 15 residues. V lost 5 bases, J lost 9 bases, and 21 bases lay in between. CDR3 DNA sequence: TGTGCCAGCAGCCGTTTCGCCGGTGTGTCAGGCACGCAGTATTTT. Translating it yields CASSRFAGVSGTQYF.

The gene calls are TRBV28 and TRBJ1-2; D is unclear. V lost 3 bases and J 4 bases, leaving 9 bases between the germline ends. Looked up from germline, CDR1 is MDHEN and CDR2 is SYDVKM. This CDR3 comprises 13 residues. The CDR3 DNA sequence: TGTGCCAGCAGTTTCGCCGGGGTCTATGGCTACACCTTC. It translates to CASSFAGVYGYTF.

The chain recombines TRBV7-2 with TRBJ2-3; 10 nucleotides match TRBD1. The CDR3 runs to 15 residues. In germline, CDR1 is SGHTA, CDR2 FQGNSA. J lost 2 bases, V lost 3 bases, and 2 bases had no gene match. The CDR3 DNA sequence: TGTGCCAGCAGCTTGAGACAGGGGGCCACAGATACGCAGTATTTT. Translated, it gives CASSLRQGATDTQYF.

The rearrangement links TRBV30 to TRBJ2-7, with D perhaps assigned TRBD1 or TRBD2 (6 bases each). The germline V gene encodes CDR1 GTSNPN and CDR2 SVGIG (reference sequence). The germline V and J ends were trimmed by 5 bases and 0 bases, with 8 bases remaining between them. This CDR3 is built from 12 residues. The CDR3 coding sequence is TGTGCCTGGGGGGGGCTCTCCTACGAGCAGTACTTC. Translated: CAWGGLSYEQYF.

The chain employs TRBV18 and TRBJ1-1; the match to TRBD1 covers 11 bases. Germline CDR1 and CDR2: KGHSH and LQKENI. V trimming: 0 bases; J trimming: 4 bases; junction bases outside the gene matches: 7. The CDR3 totals 17 residues. In nucleotides, the CDR3 is TGTGCCAGCTCACCACCCGGGACAGGGGGTAGGAGCACTGAAGCTTTCTTT. Translating gives CASSPPGTGGRSTEAFF.

V gene TRBV9 combines with J gene TRBJ1-1; D ambiguous. This CDR3 is built from 13 residues. With 1 base removed from V and 2 bases from J, the gap between germline ends came to 6 bases. Germline-derived CDR1 and CDR2 are SGDLS and YYNGEE. CDR3 DNA sequence: TGTGCCAGCAGCGTACAGCTCAACACTGAAGCTTTCTTT. This sequence encodes CASSVQLNTEAFF. Full variable domain (rest looked up from reference TRBV9 and TRBJ1-1): DSGVTQTPKHLITATGQRVTLRCSPRSGDLSVYWYQQSLDQGLQFLIQYYNGEERAKGNILERFSAQQFPDLHSELNLSSLELGDSALYFCASSVQLNTEAFFGQGTRLTVV.

This clone was observed a few times. The chain has TRBV6-5 and TRBJ1-4; perhaps TRBD1 as D (6 bases). V lost 5 bases to trimming and J lost 7 bases, with 17 bases between them. This CDR3 spans 15 amino acids. Looked up from germline, CDR1 is MNHEY and CDR2 is SVGAGI. The CDR3 nucleotides read TGTGCCAGCAGTACCAGGGGATTCGAAGGTGAAAAACTGTTTTTT. Its translation: CASSTRGFEGEKLFF.

This clone turned up a few times. The chain uses TRBV19 and TRBJ1-2; no clear D gene. The V gene's germline CDR1 is LNHDA and CDR2 SQIVND (reference sequence). The CDR3 loop spans 13 amino acids. V lost 2 bases, J lost 2 bases, and 6 bases lay in between. This chain's CDR3 is CASSITENYGYTF. CDR3 sequence (DNA): TGTGCCAGTAGTATAACAGAAAACTATGGCTACACCTTC.

This clone occurred a few times. V usage is TRBV5-8 and J usage is TRBJ2-7, with D unresolved. Germline V gives CDR1 SGHTS, CDR2 YDEGEE. Between the trimmed V and J ends, which lost 2 bases and 0 bases, there was a span of 12 bases. The CDR3 has 15 amino acids. The CDR3 bases are TGTGCCAGCAGCTTACGACCCTTGGGCTCCTACGAGCAGTACTTC. It is translated as CASSLRPLGSYEQYF.

This rearrangement joins TRBV6-4 to TRBJ2-1; D gene ambiguous. The germline gives CDR1 MRHNA, CDR2 SNTAGT. Trimming shortened V by 8 bases and J by 9 bases, and 5 bases separated the two germline ends. The CDR3 spans 9 residues. In DNA form, the CDR3 reads TGTGCCAGCGCAGCTGAGCAGTTCTTC. It codes for CASAAEQFF.

Turning to this clone: Possible read error: a much larger clone is one base away. The rearrangement links TRBV7-9 to TRBJ2-7; 10 nucleotides align to TRBD1. The V and J ends lost 5 bases and 6 bases, in that order; junction bases with no gene match: 1. In germline, CDR1 is SEHNR, CDR2 FQNEAQ (reference sequence). The CDR3 contains 12 residues. The CDR3 spells CASSRDRGEQYF. In nucleotides, the CDR3 is TGTGCCAGCAGCCGGGACAGGGGCGAGCAGTACTTC.